These T cell receptor beta chains were read from a single sample in a study of T cells in localized non-small cell lung cancer. Clones were read by immunoSEQ multiplex PCR, and TCRdb kept only the in-frame ones, dropping some. The sample records tens of thousands of clones, approximately 94% being singletons. Specimen: peripheral blood, collected before any cancer treatment. The receptors come from a woman aged 35-75 years with stage I lung adenocarcinoma. CDR3s leave out the opening cysteine and the closing phenylalanine or tryptophan.

>TRBJ2-7|TRBV9
ASSVRAPEGY
>TRBJ2-1|TRBV9
ASSVASDSSYNEQF
>TRBJ2-5|TRBV4-1
ASSQYGTGGVEETQY
>TRBJ2-5|TRBV2
ASRGNPRGTQY
>TRBJ2-1|TRBV10-3
AISESRWVGQGRYNEQF
>TRBJ1-1|TRBV9
ASSVVGINTEAF
>TRBJ2-1|TRBV2
ASSDGVSYNEQF
>TRBJ2-3|TRBV5-4
ASSLGLGEVLDTQY
>TRBJ1-4|TRBV5-5
ASSSWTGTNEKLF
>TRBJ1-1|TRBV7-9
ASSLTSNTEAF
>TRBJ2-7|TRBV29-1
SVDFKGTSGSYEQY
>TRBJ1-2|TRBV28
ASQDLTVYGYT
>TRBJ2-7|TRBV29-1
SVLLTHSSYEQY
>TRBJ2-7|TRBV5-4
ASSLAGTTGYEQY
>TRBJ1-1|TRBV28
AHLGGDLNTEAF
>TRBJ1-5|TRBV19
ASSRQAPNQPQH
>TRBJ1-2|TRBV11-2
ASSFAPGVKYGYT
>TRBJ2-5|TRBV18
ASSPPGTGGTQY
>TRBJ2-1|TRBV5-1
ATRGASNEQF
>TRBJ2-7|TRBV11-2
ASSLAGTSIYEQY
>TRBJ2-5|TRBV9
ASSVYGGTGETQY
>TRBJ1-4|TRBV5-6
ASSLSWGRGNEKLF
>TRBJ2-7|TRBV28
ASTREGTVSYEQY